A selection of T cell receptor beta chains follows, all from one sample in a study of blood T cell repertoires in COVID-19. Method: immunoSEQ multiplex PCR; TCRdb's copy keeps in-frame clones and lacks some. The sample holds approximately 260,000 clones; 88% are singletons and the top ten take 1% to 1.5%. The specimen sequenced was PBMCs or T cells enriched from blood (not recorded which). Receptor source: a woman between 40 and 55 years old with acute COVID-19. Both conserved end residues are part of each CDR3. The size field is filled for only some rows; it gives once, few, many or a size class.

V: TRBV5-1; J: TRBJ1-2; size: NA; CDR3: CASSEDSYGYTF
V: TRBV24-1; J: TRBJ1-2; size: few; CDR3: CATSDFSYGYTF
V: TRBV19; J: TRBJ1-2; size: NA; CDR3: CASTDGQGTGGYTF
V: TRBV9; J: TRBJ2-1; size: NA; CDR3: CASSATRYPQGGSFMGSSYNEQFF
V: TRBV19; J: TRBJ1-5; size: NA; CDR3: CACGLRGNQPQHF
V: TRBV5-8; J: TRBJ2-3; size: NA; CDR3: CASSPGQGATDTQYF
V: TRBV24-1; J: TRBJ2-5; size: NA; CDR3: CATSDPQGGIPLQETQYF
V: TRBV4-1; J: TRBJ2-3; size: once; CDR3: CASSQVTGSTDTQYF
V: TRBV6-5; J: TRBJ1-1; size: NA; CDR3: CASSYHTLNTEAFF
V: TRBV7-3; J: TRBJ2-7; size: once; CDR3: CASSLESGAGYEQYF
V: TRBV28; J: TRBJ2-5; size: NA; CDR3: CASSSQGAETQYF
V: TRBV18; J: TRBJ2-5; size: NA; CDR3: CASSPPDDGGETQYF
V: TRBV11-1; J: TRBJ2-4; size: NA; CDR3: CASSLGRRAKNIQYF
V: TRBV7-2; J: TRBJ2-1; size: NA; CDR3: CASSSTSASDEQFF
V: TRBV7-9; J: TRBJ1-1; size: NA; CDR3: CASSPPGNTEAFF
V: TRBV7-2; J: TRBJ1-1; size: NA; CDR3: CASSRDTQATEAFF
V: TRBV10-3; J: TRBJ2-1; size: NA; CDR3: CAITGGGSSYNEQFF
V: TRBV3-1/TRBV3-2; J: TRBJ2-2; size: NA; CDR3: CASSQERGNTGELFF
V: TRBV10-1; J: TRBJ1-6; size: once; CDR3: CASSGQENSPLHF
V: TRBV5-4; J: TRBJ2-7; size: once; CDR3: CASSLARLAGGYEQYF
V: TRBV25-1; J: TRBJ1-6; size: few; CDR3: CASSEYVQGGGPLHF
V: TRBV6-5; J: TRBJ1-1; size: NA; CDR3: CASSYFKGVTEAFF
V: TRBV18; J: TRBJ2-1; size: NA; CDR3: CASSPPGSLRTYNEQFF
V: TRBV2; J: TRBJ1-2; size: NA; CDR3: CAGWTGGNRGYGYTF
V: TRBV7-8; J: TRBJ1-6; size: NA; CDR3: CASSLVGRGNSPLHF
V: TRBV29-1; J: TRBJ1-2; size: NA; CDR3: CRVSMGAGADGYTF
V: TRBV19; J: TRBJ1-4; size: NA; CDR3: CASRDYEKLFF
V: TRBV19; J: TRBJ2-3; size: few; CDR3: CASTPGTAVTDTQYF
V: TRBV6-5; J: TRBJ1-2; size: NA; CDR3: CASSYSGQGRLGYTF
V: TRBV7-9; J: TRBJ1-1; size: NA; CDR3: CASSQGQGLGRAFF
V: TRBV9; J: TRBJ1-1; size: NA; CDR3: CASSVQGDSGEAFF
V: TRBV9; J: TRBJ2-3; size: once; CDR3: CASSVEAGEGNTQYF
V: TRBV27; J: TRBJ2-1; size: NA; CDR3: CASSPRTSGDNEQFF
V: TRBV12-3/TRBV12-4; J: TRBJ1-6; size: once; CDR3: CASSFGLSPLHF
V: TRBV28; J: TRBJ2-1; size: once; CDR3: CASSRQAEVF
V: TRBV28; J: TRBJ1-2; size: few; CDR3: CASLGSGWTRAGYTF
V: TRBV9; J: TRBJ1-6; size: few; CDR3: CASSVEVGGGDSPLHF
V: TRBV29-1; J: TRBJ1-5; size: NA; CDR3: CSVQGASNQPQHF
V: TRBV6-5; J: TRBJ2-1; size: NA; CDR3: CASGSGNEQFF
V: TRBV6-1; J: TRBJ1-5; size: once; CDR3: CASSERGGGYQPQHF
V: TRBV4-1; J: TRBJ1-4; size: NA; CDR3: CASSQDAGIREKLFF
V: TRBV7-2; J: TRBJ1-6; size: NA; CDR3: CASSLEGGGNSPLHF
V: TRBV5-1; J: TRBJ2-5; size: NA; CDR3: CASNEGDQETQYF
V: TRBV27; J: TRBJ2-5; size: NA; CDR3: CASSPHPGLIQETQYF
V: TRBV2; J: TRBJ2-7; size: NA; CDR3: CASSEGILAAYEQYF
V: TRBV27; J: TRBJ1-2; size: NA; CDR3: CASRRAGSNYGYTF
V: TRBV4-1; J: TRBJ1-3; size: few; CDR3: CASSQLIWTGGSGNTIYF
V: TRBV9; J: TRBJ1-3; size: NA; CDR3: CASSRNRGGNTIYF
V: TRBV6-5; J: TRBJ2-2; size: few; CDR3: CASSYSAGGELFF
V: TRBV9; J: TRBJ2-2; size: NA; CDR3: CASSAERTGASGSYTGELFF
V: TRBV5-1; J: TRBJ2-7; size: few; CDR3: CASSLVPNGRIYEQYF
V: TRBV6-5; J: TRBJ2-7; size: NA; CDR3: CASSSLLQGLAYEQYF
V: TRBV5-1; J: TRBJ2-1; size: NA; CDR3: CASSFSSGSVNEQFF